Listed here is a single T cell receptor beta chain. Its antigen remains unidentified. RNA was extracted and reverse transcribed into cDNA as the sequencing template. Here immunoSEQ multiplex PCR was the method, and the copy in TCRdb shows in-frame clones only, minus some. The table shows fewer than 110,000 clones, with just over 85% occurring only once. This entry is derived from a study of CD8+ T cells in alopecia areata. Study outcomes and limitations: There were also resident alphabeta T cells of normal skin sequenced in scalp samples.

The treatment denotes: oral pan-JAK inhibitor, 5-10 mg twice daily. The sequence came from a human donor with alopecia areata. Sequencing used CD8+ T cells sorted from blood, obtained around week 34, from a patient treated with tofacitinib.

DNA of the CDR3: TGCAGCGGCACCAGGGGAGGAGGAAACACCATATATTTT. It yields the protein CSGTRGGGNTIYF. The chain has TRBV29-1 and TRBJ1-3, with D perhaps matching TRBD1 (6 bases). The V gene's germline CDR1 is SQVTM and CDR2 ANQGSEA. V dropped 7 bases and J dropped 4 bases, with 14 bases sitting between them. The CDR3 covers 13 residues.